This TCR beta chain is from a study of shared clonotypes between healthy human individuals. A remark on this clone: Its specificity is unknown.

Study-level points and caveats: In general, naive subsets displayed greater estimated richness than memory subsets did. An expected dependence of interdonor clonotype sharing on sequencing depth was noted. The sharing of 4.5% to 5.5% of naive CD4 clonotypes was seen across a handful of donors. Donor scarcity curtailed the genetic and exposure-history diversity represented herein.

The V and J ends lost 3 bases and 2 bases respectively, with 12 bases between them. The CDR3 has 16 residues. The germline V gene has CDR1 SGHNT and CDR2 YYREEE (reference sequence). The data were produced by immunoSEQ multiplex PCR, yet TCRdb's version contains in-frame clones alone and is incomplete. The sample contains about 1 million clones, about 75% of which appear only once. The genes are TRBV5-4 and TRBJ1-6, with no clear D. Sequenced material: memory CD4+ T cells sorted from blood. Subset noted: CD45RA-negative fraction. The TCR comes from a man aged 18-30 years in good health. CDR3 residues: CASSSQGGTYNSPLHF. The CDR3, as DNA: TGTGCCAGCAGCTCTCAAGGTGGAACCTATAATTCACCCCTCCACTTT. Variable domain in full (rest from reference TRBV5-4 and TRBJ1-6): ETGVTQSPTHLIKTRGQQVTLRCSSQSGHNTVSWYQQALGQGPQFIFQYYREEENGRGNFPPRFSGLQFPNYSSELNVNALELDDSALYLCASSSQGGTYNSPLHFGNGTRLTVT.